The present T cell receptor (beta chain) was sequenced within a study of CD8 T cells in Susac syndrome. With random hexamers, about 0.5 to 1 ug RNA was reverse transcribed. The method of amplification for TCR beta CDR3 was immunoSEQ multiplex PCR, covering 54 Vbeta and 13 Jbeta. Via MiXCR, TCRdb re-called the immunoSEQ multiplex PCR reads, giving one row per CDR3 protein. In the table there are 200,000 to 250,000 distinct CDR3 sequences, 80% to 95% of which are singletons. Turning to this clonotype: What it binds is unknown.

This CDR3 is built from 14 residues. Germline values: CDR1 MGHRA, CDR2 YSYEKL. V shed 6 bases, J shed 6 bases, and the junction held 5 bases outside the gene matches. TEMRA cells were FACS-enriched and CD8+ and CD4+ T cells negatively isolated. Study-level points and caveats: That the number of individuals in its TCR sequencing and HLA analysis was relatively small was acknowledged by the study.

The TCR comes from a human donor with multiple sclerosis. Sequencing was performed on CD8+ T cells from PBMCs. The rearrangement links TRBV4-1 to TRBJ1-4, with 9 bases aligning to TRBD1. CDR3 protein: CASRTQGAYEKLFF. As DNA, the CDR3 is TGCGCCAGCAGAACACAGGGGGCTTATGAAAAACTGTTTTTT.